Sequencing of this T cell receptor (beta chain) was carried out in a study of blood T cell repertoires in COVID-19 (dated by TCRdb to 2018 to 2020). About the full investigation: Collaborator samples came from the United States, Italy and Spain and covered acute and convalescent phases of COVID-19. The samples were drawn from the first 160 participants of the ongoing ImmuneRACE study and from under 1,500 subjects provided by 6 global collaborators. Nearly every sample came with metadata listing a de-identified subject ID, COVID-19 status, age in years and sex. The repertoires were made available in a free public database intended to serve as a resource for research on the immune response to SARS-CoV-2. Where available, HLA class I and class II types were taken from metadata supplied by the sample provider and were not determined by assay-based typing. Deeply sampled blood TCRbeta repertoires from subjects exposed to, actively infected with, or recovered from COVID-19 were included in the dataset. The material from the prospective study consisted of cDNA or gDNA derived from T cells, B-cell-depleted T cells, or PBMCs.

As for this clone: This clone's antigen is unknown. Nothing much larger sits one base from this clone, and base qualities are not available.

The CDR3 goes from the cysteine to the phenylalanine over 15 residues. Only the CDR3 DNA is retained, 45 bases long and in frame from the first base. The germline V gene provides CDR1 MNHEY and CDR2 SVGAGI. After removal of 6 bases from V and 0 bases from J, the junction retains 8 bases not matched to a gene. Overall results and qualifications from the work: How much clinical and demographic metadata was included differed by source and by participant, and the metadata was provided uncurated.

Collaborating institutions collected whole blood in K2EDTA tubes following their own protocols. For TCRbeta analysis, collaborators shipped samples in one of three forms: frozen whole blood, isolated PBMCs, or DNA extracted from either of those sample types. TCRbeta CDR3 regions were amplified from genomic DNA by means of the immunoSEQ Assay, a bias-controlled multiplex PCR. The study's processing was this. The number of nucleated cells in each sample was estimated from the amplification of reference gene primers within the assay. Sequence reads were collapsed and filtered to measure the absolute abundance of every unique TCRbeta CDR3 rearrangement. Productive Simpson clonality was computed per sample as the square root of Simpson's diversity index over productive rearrangements. The clones in this table, taken by TCRdb from immuneACCESS, are in-frame only. Not every clone is retained; where verified, under half of the shortfall comes from an unresolved V gene, and the cause of the rest is unknown. The V and J calls and the clone size are those of that table, but D and trimming were determined from the DNA. The sample records approximately 140,000 clones, 87% of which are singletons. The top ten hold 3.5% to 4.5% of the sample.

Sequenced: peripheral blood. This receptor chain uses TRBV6-5 and TRBJ2-7, with 7 middle bases fitting TRBD1. The TCR comes from a woman aged 55-70 years with active or convalescent COVID-19. The DNA is as follows: TGTGCCAGCAGGGCCGGGACAGAGAGCTCCTACGAGCAGTACTTC. This encodes CASRAGTESSYEQYF.